This T cell receptor beta chain comes out of a study of blood T cell repertoires in COVID-19. Study-level background: From T cells, B-cell-depleted T cells, or PBMCs came the material, which was cDNA or gDNA.

The CDR3 consists of 16 residues. CDR1 is SGHRS, CDR2 YFSETQ, per germline. The V and J ends lost 4 bases and 0 bases respectively, with 13 bases between them. Methods used by the authors: Counts of nucleated cells, estimated from reference gene primer amplification, were obtained. Only in-frame clones appear in the TCRdb table, and some are missing; sequencing was by immunoSEQ multiplex PCR. The D gene and trimming were derived from the DNA, and the V and J assignments and clone size from that table. The table includes about 87,000 clones, under 85% detected once. V usage is TRBV5-1 and J usage is TRBJ1-4; D possibly corresponds to TRBD1 (5 bases). Input material: peripheral blood. The TCR sequence derives from a woman in her seventies with acute or convalescent COVID-19. The CDR3 bases are TGCGCCAGCAGCCCCGGAGGGGCAACAACTAATGAAAAACTGTTTTTT. Encoded protein: CASSPGGATTNEKLFF.